Listed below are T cell receptor beta chains from one sample, sequenced in a study of regulatory T cells in long-lasting Graves disease. TCRdb called the multiplex PCR reads again in MiXCR, with one record for every CDR3 protein. The table records a few hundred thousand distinct CDR3 sequences, 20% to 25% of them present only once. Sequenced here: peripheral blood mononuclear cells (PBMCs), sampled when the disease was refractory, from a patient treated with antithyroid drugs. The receptors were sampled from a female donor with Graves disease. Both conserved end residues are part of each CDR3. Each record gives: D gene, V gene, J gene, clone size, CDR3 DNA, CDR3 protein. A D gene is named only where the DNA matches it firmly. For some rows the clone size is stated as once, few or many, or as a class when expanded; others skip it.

-	TRBV30	TRBJ1-1	once	TGTGCCTGGAGTGTATCGAGGCGGCCGATGAACACTGAAGCTTTCTTT	CAWSVSRRPMNTEAFF
-	TRBV7-2	TRBJ2-1	-	TGTGCCAGCAGCCGGAATAGCGGCGACAATGAGCAGTTCTTC	CASSRNSGDNEQFF
-	TRBV30	TRBJ1-1	once	TGTGCCTGGAGTGTACAATTGGGGGGACGTGGAGCTTTCTTT	CAWSVQLGGRGAFF
TRBD1	TRBV2	TRBJ1-2	-	TGTGCCAGCCCACAGGAGGGGGCTTGGGGGGGCTACACCTTC	CASPQEGAWGGYTF
-	TRBV3-1	TRBJ1-2	many	TGTGCCAGCAGCCAAGAAAGGGGAACTAACTATGGCTACACCTTC	CASSQERGTNYGYTF
-	TRBV24-1	TRBJ2-3	few	TGTGCCACCAGTGATGGAGTGGGCACAGATACGCAGTATTTT	CATSDGVGTDTQYF
-	TRBV5-1	TRBJ2-3	few	TGCGCCAGCAGCCAACGGCCAGATACGCAGTATTTT	CASSQRPDTQYF
TRBD2	TRBV3-1	TRBJ2-5	-	TGTGCCAGCAGCCTCATTAGCGGGAGGGCCCAAGAGACCCAGTACTTC	CASSLISGRAQETQYF
-	TRBV20-1	TRBJ2-4	few	TGCAGTGCTAGAGATGGAGGGAAAAACATTCAGTACTTC	CSARDGGKNIQYF
TRBD2	TRBV5-1	TRBJ2-7	once	TGCGCCAGCAGCTTGGGGGGGGGGGTTAGCGGGAGCAGGAACGAGCAGTACTTC	CASSLGGGVSGSRNEQYF
-	TRBV14	TRBJ2-7	-	TGTGCCAGCAGCCGAACGTACCAGGCGATCGGATCCTACGAGCAGTACTTC	CASSRTYQAIGSYEQYF
-	TRBV9	TRBJ2-3	-	TGTGCCAGCAGTCTCGCAGCGTACACAGATACGCAGTATTTT	CASSLAAYTDTQYF
-	TRBV20-1	TRBJ1-6	many	TGCAGTGCTAGTCCATTAGGGGTAGATTCACCCCTCCACTTT	CSASPLGVDSPLHF
-	TRBV5-4	TRBJ2-5	-	TGTGCCAGCAGACAAACAGGGCACCAAGAGACCCAGTACTTC	CASRQTGHQETQYF
-	TRBV7-9	TRBJ2-1	-	TGTGCCAGCAGCTTAGATTGGGCGGAGAGTTTCAACAATGAGCAGTTCTTC	CASSLDWAESFNNEQFF
-	TRBV15	TRBJ1-5	few	TGTGCCACCAGCAGAGGGAGGGGCGCGAGCAATCAGCCCCAGCATTTT	CATSRGRGASNQPQHF
-	TRBV19	TRBJ2-7	-	TGTGCCAGTAGTACGGACGGGACTCTGGAGCAGTACTTC	CASSTDGTLEQYF
TRBD1	TRBV28	TRBJ1-1	many	TGTGCCAGCAGTTCGCGGGACAGATGGCCACCTGAAGCTTTCTTT	CASSSRDRWPPEAFF
-	TRBV15	TRBJ1-6	-	TGTGCCACCAGCAGAGATTGGAATTCACCCCTCCACTTT	CATSRDWNSPLHF
TRBD1	TRBV30	TRBJ1-1	few	TGTGCCTGGAGTGCGGGACAGGGGCCGCGGGGCACTGAAGCTTTCTTT	CAWSAGQGPRGTEAFF
-	TRBV6-1	TRBJ2-7	-	TGTGCCAGCAGTGTGGGACAAAGAGCCTACGAGCAGTACTTC	CASSVGQRAYEQYF
-	TRBV19	TRBJ1-5	-	TGTGCCAGTAGTATAAACGGAAATAGCAATCAGCCCCAGCATTTT	CASSINGNSNQPQHF
TRBD1	TRBV6-2/TRBV6-3	TRBJ1-2	-	TGTGCCAGCAGTTATTTTGGACAGGGTAAAGGCTACACCTTC	CASSYFGQGKGYTF
TRBD2	TRBV20-1	TRBJ2-7	-	TGCAGTGCTAGAGATCCCCTGACGGGAACTAGCGGGAGCCCCTACGAGCAGTACTTC	CSARDPLTGTSGSPYEQYF
-	TRBV12-3/TRBV12-4	TRBJ2-7	many	TGTGCCAGCGGCGGTGCTATCGAGCAGTACTTC	CASGGAIEQYF
-	TRBV20-1	TRBJ2-2	once	TGCAGTGCTAGAGTAGCACAGGGAACCGGGGAGCTGTTTTTT	CSARVAQGTGELFF
-	TRBV28	TRBJ1-1	-	TGTGCCAGCAGGGGCGATGGGCACACTGAAGCTTTCTTT	CASRGDGHTEAFF
TRBD1	TRBV28	TRBJ1-5	many	TGTGCCAGCAGTTTCTTGGGACAGGGTAATGGCAATCAGCCCCAGCATTTT	CASSFLGQGNGNQPQHF
-	TRBV7-2	TRBJ2-7	few	TGTGCCAGCAGCTTAGTGAAGGCCCCCGGCTACGAGCAGTACTTC	CASSLVKAPGYEQYF
-	TRBV28	TRBJ1-5	many	TGTGCCAGCAGTACCCGGGGCCGGGGGAATCAGCCCCAGCATTTT	CASSTRGRGNQPQHF
-	TRBV7-2	TRBJ1-3	-	TGTGCCAGCAGCCGTTACGAGGGGTGGGGTGGGAGCTCTGGAAACACCATATATTTT	CASSRYEGWGGSSGNTIYF
-	TRBV11-1	TRBJ2-1	-	TGTGCCAGCAGCTTAGACCCGACAGACAATGAGCAGTTCTTC	CASSLDPTDNEQFF
-	TRBV18	TRBJ2-7	-	TGTGCCAGCTCACCACAGCCCGAGCAGTACTTC	CASSPQPEQYF
-	TRBV28	TRBJ1-4	many	TGTGCCAGCAGCCCAGACAGAGATAATGAAAAACTGTTTTTT	CASSPDRDNEKLFF
-	TRBV11-2	TRBJ2-2	many	TGTGCCAGCAGCTTACGACCAGGGAACACCGGGGAGCTGTTTTTT	CASSLRPGNTGELFF
-	TRBV28	TRBJ1-1	-	TGTGCCAGCAGTCCGAGTGGGTATTTGAACACTGAAGCTTTCTTT	CASSPSGYLNTEAFF
-	TRBV5-1	TRBJ2-7	few	TGCGCCAGCAGCGAGACAGCTTTCGAGCAGTACTTC	CASSETAFEQYF
TRBD2	TRBV6-1	TRBJ2-5	-	TGTGCCAGCAGATCAAAGAGCGGGAGACTGGAGACCCAGTACTTC	CASRSKSGRLETQYF
TRBD2	TRBV27	TRBJ2-7	-	TGTGCCAGCAGTGTTGTAGCGGGTCAGAGCTCCTACGAGCAGTACTTC	CASSVVAGQSSYEQYF
TRBD1	TRBV6-1	TRBJ2-6	few	TGTGCCAGCATGAGGACAGGGCGGATCTCTGGGGCCAACGTCCTGACTTTC	CASMRTGRISGANVLTF
-	TRBV6-1	TRBJ2-7	few	TGTGCCAGCAGTTACACTTGGACAGTTTCATCCTACGAGCAGTACTTC	CASSYTWTVSSYEQYF
-	TRBV4-3	TRBJ2-2	few	TGCGCCAGCAGCCAAGTAACACACACCGGGGAGCTGTTTTTT	CASSQVTHTGELFF
TRBD1	TRBV3-1	TRBJ1-5	-	TGTGCCCCCGGGAAGGACAGGGTTCATCAGCCCCAGCATTTT	CAPGKDRVHQPQHF
TRBD1	TRBV6-4	TRBJ1-5	many	TGTGCCAGCAGAGTCAGGGGGCAGGGTCAGCCCCAGCATTTT	CASRVRGQGQPQHF
-	TRBV12-3/TRBV12-4	TRBJ1-5	many	TGTGCCAGCAGCTCCCATCGGACGGCCACTCAGCCCCAGCATTTT	CASSSHRTATQPQHF
-	TRBV5-6	TRBJ1-1	few	TGTGCCAGCAGCTTGGTCCGACAGCTACTGAACACTGAAGCTTTCTTT	CASSLVRQLLNTEAFF
TRBD2	TRBV12-3/TRBV12-4	TRBJ2-7	many	TGTGCCAGCAGCCCCAGACTAGCGGGAGTCCTCTCCTACGAGCAGTACTTC	CASSPRLAGVLSYEQYF
-	TRBV28	TRBJ1-1	-	TGTGCCAGCAAGTGGCAGGGTGGACTGAACACTGAAGCTTTCTTT	CASKWQGGLNTEAFF
TRBD1	TRBV7-9	TRBJ2-4	-	TGTGCCAGCAGCTTAGGGGACAGGGTAGTCAACATTCAGTACTTC	CASSLGDRVVNIQYF
-	TRBV2	TRBJ1-5	-	TGTGCCAGCAGTCCCAGGGCTCGGGGCAATCAGCCCCAGCATTTT	CASSPRARGNQPQHF
-	TRBV6-1	TRBJ1-2	many	TGTGCCAGCAGTGAAGGACACTATGGCTACACCTTC	CASSEGHYGYTF
-	TRBV28	TRBJ2-6	many	TGTGCCACCTTCACTCTCGGGGGAAAGAGCTCTGGGGCCAACGTCCTGACTTTC	CATFTLGGKSSGANVLTF
-	TRBV7-2	TRBJ2-5	many	TGTGCCAGCAGTTTCGGGGGAGTGGAGACCCAGTACTTC	CASSFGGVETQYF